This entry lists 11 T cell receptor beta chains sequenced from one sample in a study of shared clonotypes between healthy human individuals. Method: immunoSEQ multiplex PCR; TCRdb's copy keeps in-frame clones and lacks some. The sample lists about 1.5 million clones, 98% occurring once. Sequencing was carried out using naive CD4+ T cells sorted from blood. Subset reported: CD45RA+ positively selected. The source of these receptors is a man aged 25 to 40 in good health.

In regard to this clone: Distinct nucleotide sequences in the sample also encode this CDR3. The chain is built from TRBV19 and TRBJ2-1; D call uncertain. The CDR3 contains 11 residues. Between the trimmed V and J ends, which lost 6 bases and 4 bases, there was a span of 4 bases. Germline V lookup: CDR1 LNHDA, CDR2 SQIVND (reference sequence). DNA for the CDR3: TGTGCCAGTAGCCAATACAATGAGCAGTTCTTC. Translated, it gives CASSQYNEQFF.

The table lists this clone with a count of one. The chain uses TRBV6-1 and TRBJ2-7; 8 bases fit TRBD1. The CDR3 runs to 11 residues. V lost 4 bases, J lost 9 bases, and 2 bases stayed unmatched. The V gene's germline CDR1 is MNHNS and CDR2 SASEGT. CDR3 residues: CASSVGTGQYF. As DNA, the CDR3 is TGTGCCAGCAGTGTAGGGACAGGGCAGTACTTC.

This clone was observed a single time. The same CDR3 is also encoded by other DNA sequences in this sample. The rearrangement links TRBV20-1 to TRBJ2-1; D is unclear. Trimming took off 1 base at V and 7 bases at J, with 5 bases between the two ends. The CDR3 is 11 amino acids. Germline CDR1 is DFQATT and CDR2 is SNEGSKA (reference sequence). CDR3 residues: CSARVRNEQFF. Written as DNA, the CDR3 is TGCAGTGCTAGAGTGCGGAATGAGCAGTTCTTC.

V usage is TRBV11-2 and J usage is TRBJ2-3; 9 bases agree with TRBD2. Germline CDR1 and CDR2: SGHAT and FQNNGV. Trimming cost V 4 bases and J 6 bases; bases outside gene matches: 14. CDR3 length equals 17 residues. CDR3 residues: CASSWRLAGPHLDTQYF. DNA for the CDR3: TGTGCCAGCAGCTGGCGGCTAGCGGGACCACATTTGGATACGCAGTATTTT.

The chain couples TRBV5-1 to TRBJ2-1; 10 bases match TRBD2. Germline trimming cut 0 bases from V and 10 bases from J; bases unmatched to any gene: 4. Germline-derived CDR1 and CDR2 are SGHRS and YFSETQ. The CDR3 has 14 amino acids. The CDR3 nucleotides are TGCGCCAGCAGCTTGGAGGGACTAGCGACCGAGCAGTTCTTC. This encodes CASSLEGLATEQFF.

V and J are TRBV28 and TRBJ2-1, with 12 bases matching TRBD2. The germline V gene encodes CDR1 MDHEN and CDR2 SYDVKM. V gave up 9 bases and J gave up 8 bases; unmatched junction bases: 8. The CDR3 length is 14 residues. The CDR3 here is CASYSSGRAYEQFF. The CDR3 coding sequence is TGTGCCAGTTATTCTAGCGGGAGGGCTTATGAGCAGTTCTTC. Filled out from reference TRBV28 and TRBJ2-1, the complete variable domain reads DVKVTQSSRYLVKRTGEKVFLECVQDMDHENMFWYRQDPGLGLRLIYFSYDVKMKEKGDIPEGYSVSREKKERFSLILESASTNQTSMYLCASYSSGRAYEQFFGPGTRLTVL.

The CDR3 nucleotides are TGTGCCAGCAGCACCCGGACTAGCGGTTACGAGCAGTACTTC. Encoded protein: CASSTRTSGYEQYF. J is TRBJ2-7 and V is TRBV7-9; 10 bases fit TRBD2. The germline gives CDR1 SEHNR, CDR2 FQNEAQ (reference sequence). The V gene end was trimmed by 5 bases and the J gene end by 4 bases; junction bases not matched to a gene: 5. This CDR3 has 14 residues.

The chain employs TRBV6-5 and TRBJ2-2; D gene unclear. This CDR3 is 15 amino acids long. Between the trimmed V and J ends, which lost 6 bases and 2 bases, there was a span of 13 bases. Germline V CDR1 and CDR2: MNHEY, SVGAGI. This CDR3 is CASSLLIGNTGELFF. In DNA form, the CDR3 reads TGTGCCAGCAGCCTTTTGATAGGAAACACCGGGGAGCTGTTTTTT.

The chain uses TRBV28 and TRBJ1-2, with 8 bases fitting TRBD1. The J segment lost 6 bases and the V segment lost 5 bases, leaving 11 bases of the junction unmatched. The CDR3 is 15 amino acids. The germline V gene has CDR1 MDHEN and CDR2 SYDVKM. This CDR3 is CASSHGKDREDGYTF. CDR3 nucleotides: TGTGCCAGCAGTCACGGCAAGGACAGGGAAGATGGCTACACCTTC.

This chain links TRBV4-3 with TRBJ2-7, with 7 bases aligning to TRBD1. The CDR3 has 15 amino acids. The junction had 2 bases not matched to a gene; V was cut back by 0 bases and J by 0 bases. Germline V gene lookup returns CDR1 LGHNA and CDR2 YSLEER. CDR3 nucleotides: TGCGCCAGCAGCCAAGACGGGGACAGCTCCTACGAGCAGTACTTC. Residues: CASSQDGDSSYEQYF.

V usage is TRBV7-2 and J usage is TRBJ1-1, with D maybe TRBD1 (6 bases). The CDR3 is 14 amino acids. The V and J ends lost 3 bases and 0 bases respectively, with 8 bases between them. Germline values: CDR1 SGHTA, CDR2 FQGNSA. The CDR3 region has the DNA TGTGCCAGCAGCTTTTACAGGGTGAACACTGAAGCTTTCTTT. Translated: CASSFYRVNTEAFF. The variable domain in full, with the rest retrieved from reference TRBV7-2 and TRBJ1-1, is GAGVSQSPSNKVTEKGKDVELRCDPISGHTALYWYRQSLGQGLEFLIYFQGNSAPDKSGLPSDRFSAERTGGSVSTLTIQRTQQEDSAVYLCASSFYRVNTEAFFGQGTRLTVV.